This T cell receptor beta chain was documented in a study of CD8+CD57+ T cells in acquired aplastic anemia. Both TCR beta VDJ combination and CDR3 sequence profiling were carried out. Genomic DNA was the template for this profiling. TCRdb processed the reads anew with MiXCR; each CDR3 protein has one entry. The table lists some 92,000 distinct CDR3 sequences, around two thirds of them singletons. Per the germline V gene, CDR1 is LGHNA and CDR2 is YNFKEQ. The CDR3 loop spans 16 amino acids. J was trimmed by 5 bases and V by 4 bases; bases with no gene match: 11. Sequenced patients had shown CD8+CD57+ cell expansion by flow cytometry.

This receptor was taken from a human donor with aplastic anemia. Sample: sorted CD4+, CD8+, or CD8+CD57+ T cells (not recorded which) from PBMCs. This chain uses TRBV4-2 with TRBJ2-3, with 8 bases fitting TRBD2. The CDR3 bases are TGTGCCAGCAGCCCGAGAGCGGGGGCGGTAGTAGATACGCAGTATTTT. Its protein product is CASSPRAGAVVDTQYF.